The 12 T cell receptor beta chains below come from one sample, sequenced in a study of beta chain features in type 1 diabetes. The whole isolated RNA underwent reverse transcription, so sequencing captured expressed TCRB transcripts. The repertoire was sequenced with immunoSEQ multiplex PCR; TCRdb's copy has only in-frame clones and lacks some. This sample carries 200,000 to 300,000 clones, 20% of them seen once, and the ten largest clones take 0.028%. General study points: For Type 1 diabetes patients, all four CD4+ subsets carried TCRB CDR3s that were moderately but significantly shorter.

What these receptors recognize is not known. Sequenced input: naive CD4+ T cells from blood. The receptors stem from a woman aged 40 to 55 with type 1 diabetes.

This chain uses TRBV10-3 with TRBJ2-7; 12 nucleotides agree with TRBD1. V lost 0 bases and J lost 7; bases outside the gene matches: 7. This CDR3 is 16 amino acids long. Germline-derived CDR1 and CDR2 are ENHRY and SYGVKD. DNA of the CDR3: TGTGCCATCAGTGAGTCCGGGACAGGGGGCCTAGGGGAGCAGTACTTC. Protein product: CAISESGTGGLGEQYF.

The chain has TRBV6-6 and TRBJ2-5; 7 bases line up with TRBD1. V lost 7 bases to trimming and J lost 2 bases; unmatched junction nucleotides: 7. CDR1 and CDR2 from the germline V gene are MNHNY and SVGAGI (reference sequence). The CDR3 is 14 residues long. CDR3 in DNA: TGTGCCAGCATTCTATCGGACAGGCAAGAGACCCAGTACTTC. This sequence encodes CASILSDRQETQYF.

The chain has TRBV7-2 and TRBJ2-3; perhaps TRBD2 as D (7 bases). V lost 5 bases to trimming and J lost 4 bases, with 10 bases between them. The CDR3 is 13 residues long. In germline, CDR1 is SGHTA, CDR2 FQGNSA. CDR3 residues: CASSRGAADTQYF. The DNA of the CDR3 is TGTGCCAGCAGCCGGGGGGCGGCAGATACGCAGTATTTT. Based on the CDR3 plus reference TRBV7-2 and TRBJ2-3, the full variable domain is GAGVSQSPSNKVTEKGKDVELRCDPISGHTALYWYRQSLGQGLEFLIYFQGNSAPDKSGLPSDRFSAERTGGSVSTLTIQRTQQEDSAVYLCASSRGAADTQYFGPGTRLTVL.

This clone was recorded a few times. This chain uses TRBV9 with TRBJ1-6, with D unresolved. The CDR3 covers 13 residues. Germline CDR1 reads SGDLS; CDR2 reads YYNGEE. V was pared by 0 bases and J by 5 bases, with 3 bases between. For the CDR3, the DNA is TGTGCCAGCAGCGTAGCGGATAATTCACCCCTCCACTTT. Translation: CASSVADNSPLHF. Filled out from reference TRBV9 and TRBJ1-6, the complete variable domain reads DSGVTQTPKHLITATGQRVTLRCSPRSGDLSVYWYQQSLDQGLQFLIQYYNGEERAKGNILERFSAQQFPDLHSELNLSSLELGDSALYFCASSVADNSPLHFGNGTRLTVT.

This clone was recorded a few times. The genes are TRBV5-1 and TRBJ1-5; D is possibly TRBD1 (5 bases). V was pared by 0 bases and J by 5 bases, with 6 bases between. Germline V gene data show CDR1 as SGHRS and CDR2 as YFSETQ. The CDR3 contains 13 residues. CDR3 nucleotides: TGCGCCAGCAGCTTGGAACAGGATCAGCCCCAGCATTTT. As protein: CASSLEQDQPQHF. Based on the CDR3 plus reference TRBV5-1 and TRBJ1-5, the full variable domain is KAGVTQTPRYLIKTRGQQVTLSCSPISGHRSVSWYQQTPGQGLQFLFEYFSETQRNKGNFPGRFSGRQFSNSRSEMNVSTLELGDSALYLCASSLEQDQPQHFGDGTRLSIL.

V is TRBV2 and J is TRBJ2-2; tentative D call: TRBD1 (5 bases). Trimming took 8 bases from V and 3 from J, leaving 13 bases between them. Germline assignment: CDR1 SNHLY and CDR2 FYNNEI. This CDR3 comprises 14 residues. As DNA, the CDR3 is TGTGCCAGCTCCCAGGACAAGTACACCGGGGAGCTGTTTTTT. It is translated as CASSQDKYTGELFF. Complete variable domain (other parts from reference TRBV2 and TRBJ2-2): EPEVTQTPSHQVTQMGQEVILRCVPISNHLYFYWYRQILGQKVEFLVSFYNNEISEKSEIFDDQFSVERPDGSNFTLKIRSTKLEDSAMYFCASSQDKYTGELFFGEGSRLTVL.

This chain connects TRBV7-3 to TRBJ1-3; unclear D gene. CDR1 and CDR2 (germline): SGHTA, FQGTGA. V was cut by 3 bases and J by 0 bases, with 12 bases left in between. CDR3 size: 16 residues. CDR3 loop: CASSLAPDFSGNTIYF. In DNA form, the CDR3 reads TGTGCCAGCAGCTTGGCCCCAGATTTCTCTGGAAACACCATATATTTT.

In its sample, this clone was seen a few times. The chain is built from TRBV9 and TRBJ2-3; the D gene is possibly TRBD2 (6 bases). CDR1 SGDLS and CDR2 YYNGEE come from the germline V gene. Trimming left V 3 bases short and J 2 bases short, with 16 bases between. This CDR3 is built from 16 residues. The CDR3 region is CASSAPSLAFTDTQYF. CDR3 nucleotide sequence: TGTGCCAGCAGCGCCCCTTCTCTAGCGTTCACAGATACGCAGTATTTT.

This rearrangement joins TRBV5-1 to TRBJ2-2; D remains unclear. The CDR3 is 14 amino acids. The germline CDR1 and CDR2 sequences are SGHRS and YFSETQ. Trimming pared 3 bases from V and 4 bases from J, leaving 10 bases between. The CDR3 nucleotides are TGCGCCAGCAGCTGGGCCCCTGGCACCGGGGAGCTGTTTTTT. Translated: CASSWAPGTGELFF.

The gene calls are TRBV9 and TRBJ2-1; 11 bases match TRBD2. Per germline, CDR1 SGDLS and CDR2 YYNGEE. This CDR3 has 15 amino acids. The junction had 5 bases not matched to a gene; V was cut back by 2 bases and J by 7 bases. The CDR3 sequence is CASSVTSGSRNEQFF. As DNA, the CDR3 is TGTGCCAGCAGCGTTACTAGCGGGAGTCGGAATGAGCAGTTCTTC.

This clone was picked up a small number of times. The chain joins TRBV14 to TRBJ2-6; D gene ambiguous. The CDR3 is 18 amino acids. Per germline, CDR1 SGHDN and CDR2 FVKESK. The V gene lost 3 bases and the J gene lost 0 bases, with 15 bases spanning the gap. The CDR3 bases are TGTGCCAGCAGCCAGAGGAGTGGAACCTTCTCTGGGGCCAACGTCCTGACTTTC. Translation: CASSQRSGTFSGANVLTF.

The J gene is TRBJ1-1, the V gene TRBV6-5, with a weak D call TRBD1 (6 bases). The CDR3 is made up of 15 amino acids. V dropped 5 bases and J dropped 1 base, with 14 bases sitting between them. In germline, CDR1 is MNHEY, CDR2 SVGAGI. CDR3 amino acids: CASSLLDRTNTEAFF. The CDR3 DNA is TGTGCCAGCAGTCTTCTCGACAGGACGAACACTGAAGCTTTCTTT.